This is a list of T cell receptor beta chains from one sample in a study of cytomegalovirus exposure and HLA in healthy donors. TCRdb's table, derived via immunoSEQ multiplex PCR, lists solely in-frame clones and lacks some. The sample records under 100,000 clones, around 62% being singletons. The specimen sequenced was PBMCs. These TCRs come from a woman younger than 45 in good health and CMV-seropositive. Both conserved end residues are part of each CDR3. Fields, in order: V gene, clone size, J gene, D gene, CDR3 DNA, CDR3 protein. The D gene is left open where the match is weak. Where a row states a size, it is once, few, many or the class of an expanded clone; other rows omit it.

TRBV6-4	many	TRBJ2-1	.	TGTGCCAGCAGTGACTCGACGGGGGGCCGGGCCGATGAGCAGTTCTTC	CASSDSTGGRADEQFF
TRBV6-5	.	TRBJ1-2	.	TGTGCCAGCAGTTACAGCCCTACCTATGGCTACACCTTC	CASSYSPTYGYTF
TRBV19	few	TRBJ2-5	.	TGTGCCAGTAAGGCGATGGTGCAGGGGGAGACCCAGTACTTC	CASKAMVQGETQYF
TRBV20-1	.	TRBJ2-5	.	TGCAGTGCTAGACGGGAGACCCAGTACTTC	CSARRETQYF
TRBV4-1	.	TRBJ1-6	.	TGCGCCAGCAGCCAAGGCGGGGCAGGCAATTCACCCCTCCACTTT	CASSQGGAGNSPLHF
TRBV28	.	TRBJ1-4	TRBD1	TGTGCCAGCAGTTACGGGACAGGGACTAATGAAAAACTGTTTTTT	CASSYGTGTNEKLFF
TRBV5-8	.	TRBJ2-2	.	TGTGCCAGCATCCCCGCATATTCGGGCACCGGGGAGCTGTTTTTT	CASIPAYSGTGELFF
TRBV27	.	TRBJ2-1	TRBD2	TGTGCCAGCAGTTTCCGGGGGGGCAACTACAATGAGCAGTTCTTC	CASSFRGGNYNEQFF
TRBV11-1	.	TRBJ1-2	.	TGTGCCAGCAGCTCGACAACTAACTATGGCTACACCTTC	CASSSTTNYGYTF
TRBV28	.	TRBJ1-2	TRBD1	TGTGCCAGCAGTTCACACCAGGGGGCCTATGGCTACACCTTC	CASSSHQGAYGYTF
TRBV4-1	.	TRBJ2-5	TRBD2	TGCGCCAGCAGCCAAGCTAGCGGACAAGAGACCCAGTACTTC	CASSQASGQETQYF
TRBV6-1	.	TRBJ2-7	.	TGTGTCAGCAAGGAGGGGTACAGCCTCTCCTACGAGCAGTACTTC	CVSKEGYSLSYEQYF
TRBV30	.	TRBJ2-7	TRBD1	TGTGCCTGGCGGGACAGCTCCTACGAGCAGTACTTC	CAWRDSSYEQYF
TRBV27	.	TRBJ1-2	.	TGTGCCAGCAGTTTATCAGCGGGGATTAACTATGGCTACACCTTC	CASSLSAGINYGYTF
TRBV30	few	TRBJ1-5	.	TGTGCCTGGAGATCGGGGGTAAACCAGCATTTT	CAWRSGVNQHF
TRBV28	.	TRBJ1-1	.	TGTGCCAGCAGTTTATTTTCGGGGTCAGCTGAAGCTTTCTTT	CASSLFSGSAEAFF
TRBV15	.	TRBJ2-5	.	TGTGCCACCAGCAGAGATGAGTGGTCGGATCTAGCCCAGTACCAAGAGACCCAGTACTTC	CATSRDEWSDLAQYQETQYF
TRBV4-1	.	TRBJ2-7	TRBD2	TGCGCCAGCAGCCGGGCAGCGGGGGCCCCGGGATACGAGCAGTACTTC	CASSRAAGAPGYEQYF
TRBV13	.	TRBJ2-5	.	TGTGCCAGCAGCTTACCACAGTCACCAGTCGGGACCCAGTACTTC	CASSLPQSPVGTQYF
TRBV6-1	.	TRBJ1-5	.	TGTGCCATCAGTGACGGAGAGCATCAGCCCCAGCATTTT	CAISDGEHQPQHF
TRBV6-5	.	TRBJ2-7	.	TGTGCCAGCAGTTACGCCCAGTTCGGAGGGACGGGCGAGCAGTACTTC	CASSYAQFGGTGEQYF
TRBV18	few	TRBJ2-1	TRBD1	TGTGCCAGCTCACCTCGGGACAGGGCATACAATGAGCAGTTCTTC	CASSPRDRAYNEQFF
TRBV7-9	once	TRBJ1-5	.	TGTGCCAGCAGCTTAGATGCACAGGGTGGGGGCAATCAGCCCCAGCATTTT	CASSLDAQGGGNQPQHF
TRBV7-3	.	TRBJ2-7	.	TGTGCCAGCAGCTTGGAGACTAGCTACGAGCAGTACTTC	CASSLETSYEQYF
TRBV6-5	.	TRBJ1-1	.	TGTGCCAGCCGACCGGGACACAAGTTAAGTAAAGCTTTCTTT	CASRPGHKLSKAFF
TRBV5-1	.	TRBJ2-1	TRBD1	TGCGCCAGCAGCTTAAGACAGGGCTTCAATGAGCAGTTCTTC	CASSLRQGFNEQFF
TRBV9	.	TRBJ2-5	TRBD1	TGTGCCAGCAGCGTAGGTTTAGGGACAGGCCAGGAGACCCAGTACTTC	CASSVGLGTGQETQYF
TRBV4-3	few	TRBJ2-1	TRBD1	TGCGCCAGCAGCCAAGAAGCCTCCGGGACAGGGGGAACCGAGCAGTTCTTC	CASSQEASGTGGTEQFF
TRBV7-9	.	TRBJ2-5	.	TGTGCCAGCAGCTTAGGACAGAAGAGCCAAGAGACCCAGTACTTC	CASSLGQKSQETQYF
TRBV5-1	once	TRBJ1-2	.	TGCGCCAGCAGCCCCCCTTTCGGCAGCGAGGGCTACACCTTC	CASSPPFGSEGYTF
TRBV9	.	TRBJ1-2	.	TGTGCCAGCAGCGCCCTCTCGGGGGGGGCTGGCTACACCTTC	CASSALSGGAGYTF
TRBV11-2	.	TRBJ1-2	.	TGTGCCAGCAGCTTCGGGGGGGTCGGCTATGGCTACACCTTC	CASSFGGVGYGYTF
TRBV4-3	.	TRBJ2-5	TRBD1	TGCGCCAGCAGCCCAGACTCGACAGGGCGAAAAGAGACCCAGTACTTC	CASSPDSTGRKETQYF
TRBV5-1	.	TRBJ2-3	.	TGCGCCAGCAGCCCGAGAGGTGATACGCAGTATTTT	CASSPRGDTQYF
TRBV19	.	TRBJ1-4	.	TGTGCCAGTAGTAGCAGGGGCAATGAAAAACTGTTTTTT	CASSSRGNEKLFF
TRBV5-1	.	TRBJ1-2	.	TGCGCCAGCAGCTTGGTGGGGGACTCTGGCGGCTACACCTTC	CASSLVGDSGGYTF
TRBV9	few	TRBJ1-3	TRBD1	TGTGCCAGCAGCGGATATCGGACAGGGCCTTTTGGAAACACCATATATTTT	CASSGYRTGPFGNTIYF
TRBV27	.	TRBJ1-1	.	TGTGCCAGCAGTCTCACAGTGTACACTGAAGCTTTCTTT	CASSLTVYTEAFF
TRBV11-2	few	TRBJ1-2	.	TGTGCCAGCAGCTTCCGACGGGAGTCGATCTATGGCTACACCTTC	CASSFRRESIYGYTF
TRBV15	.	TRBJ2-3	TRBD1	TGTGCCACCAGCAGATCGACCAGGGGGCTCGCAGATACGCAGTATTTT	CATSRSTRGLADTQYF
TRBV13	.	TRBJ1-4	.	TGTGCCAGCAGCAAAAGGGGTGCAACTAATGAAAAACTGTTTTTT	CASSKRGATNEKLFF
TRBV13	.	TRBJ1-1	TRBD1	TGTGCCAGCAGCTTAGTTCATAGGGCGAGGACAGGGTCAGGAGCTTTCTTT	CASSLVHRARTGSGAFF
TRBV6-5	.	TRBJ1-2	TRBD1	TGTGCCAGCAGTTGGACAGGGGAAGGCTACACCTTC	CASSWTGEGYTF
TRBV20-1	.	TRBJ2-7	.	TGCAGTGCTAGCTATTCTTACGAGCAGTACTTC	CSASYSYEQYF
TRBV4-1	.	TRBJ2-7	.	TGCGCCAGCAGCCAAGAAGCAGGTTCCCACGAGCAGTACTTC	CASSQEAGSHEQYF
TRBV5-8	.	TRBJ1-1	.	TGTGCCAGCAGCTTGGGGGGTAGCGGGGTGAACACTGAAGCTTTCTTT	CASSLGGSGVNTEAFF
TRBV15	.	TRBJ1-5	.	TGTGCCACTTCGCAGGGTGTCAACAATCAGCCCCAGCATTTT	CATSQGVNNQPQHF
TRBV11-2	.	TRBJ1-1	.	TGTGCCAGCAGCCTAGTTGGCCCTTCCGTATATTCTGAAGCTTTCTTT	CASSLVGPSVYSEAFF
TRBV11-2	.	TRBJ1-2	.	TGTGCCAGCAGCCGAGATTTACAGGCCGTGATTTCGGGCTATGGCTACACCTTC	CASSRDLQAVISGYGYTF
TRBV18	.	TRBJ1-1	TRBD1	TGTGCCGGACAGACAGGGATGAACACTGAAGCTTTCTTT	CAGQTGMNTEAFF
TRBV14	.	TRBJ1-2	.	TGTGCCAGCAGCCAAGATCTAGTCGGCCTCTATGGCTACACCTTC	CASSQDLVGLYGYTF